This T cell receptor beta chain was documented in a study of regulatory T cells in long-lasting Graves disease. Findings and caveats of the study: TRBV28, TRBJ1-2 and TRBJ2-5 were segments that persistent disease favored.

According to the study, TCR beta libraries were built with iRepertoire HTBI primers and CDR3-region Arm-PCR. TCRdb re-called the multiplex PCR reads through MiXCR, storing one row per CDR3 protein. The sample gives roughly 500,000 distinct CDR3 sequences, around 13% of which show up once; more than 8% is in the top ten. Time point specified: newly diagnosed GD, antithyroid drugs for less than 3 months. PBMC-extracted RNA yielded the TCR library. Diagnosing Graves' disease relied on the American Thyroid Association guidelines. V gave up 2 bases and J gave up 7 bases; unmatched junction bases: 10. The germline V gene encodes CDR1 SGHTA and CDR2 FQGNSA. CDR3 length equals 15 residues. On this clonotype: The antigen remains undetermined.

The sample was also linked to a second study, of T cells in Graves' hyperthyroidism and ophthalmopathy. In that study: Among the patients, aged 18 to 65, hyperthyroidism was newly diagnosed and had lasted under 2 months.

Sequencing was performed on peripheral blood mononuclear cells (PBMCs), taken at new diagnosis, from a patient treated with antithyroid drugs. The V gene is TRBV7-2, the J gene TRBJ1-2; 7 bases are a match to TRBD1. This receptor was taken from a woman aged 25 to 39 with Graves disease. CDR3 DNA sequence: TGTGCCAGCAGCTTAACCCGGCAGGGGGAGAGTGGCTACACCTTC. Residues: CASSLTRQGESGYTF.